This T cell receptor beta chain stems from a study of shared clonotypes between healthy human individuals. Overall study results and limits: When compared with the clonotypes that were shared by all four sorted-subset donors, the non-shared clonotypes turned out to have lower generation probabilities. Tissue TCR repertoires likely differ from these blood-only repertoires.

On this clone: Its antigen remains unidentified.

Assay used: immunoSEQ multiplex PCR; TCRdb lists only in-frame clones, some missing. The data contain about 1.1 million clones, approximately 78% of them seen just once; the ten biggest clones take up roughly 0.57%. The CDR3 has 15 residues. The junction had 13 bases not matched to a gene; V was cut back by 5 bases and J by 8 bases. Germline-derived CDR1 and CDR2 are SGHTA and FQGNSA. The sequence was obtained from a man aged 18 to 29 in good health. Some clones in this sample may be carry-over from other donors' samples. Sequenced material: memory CD4+ T cells from PBMCs. Documented subset: CD45RA-negative fraction. The chain joins TRBV7-2 to TRBJ1-2, with 8 bases fitting TRBD1. The CDR3 sequence is CASSVRTGPGGGYTF. As DNA, the CDR3 is TGTGCCAGCAGCGTCAGGACAGGGCCAGGCGGAGGCTACACCTTC.